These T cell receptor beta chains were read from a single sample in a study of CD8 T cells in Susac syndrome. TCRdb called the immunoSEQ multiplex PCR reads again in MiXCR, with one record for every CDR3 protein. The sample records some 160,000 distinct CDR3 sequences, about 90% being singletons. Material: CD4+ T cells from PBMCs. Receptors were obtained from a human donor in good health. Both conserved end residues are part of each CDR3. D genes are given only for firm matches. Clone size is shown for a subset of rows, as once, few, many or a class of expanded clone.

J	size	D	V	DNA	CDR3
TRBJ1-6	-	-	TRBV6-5	TGTGCCAGCAGACAAAATTCACCCCTCCACTTT	CASRQNSPLHF
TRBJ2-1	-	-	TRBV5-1	TGCGCCAGCAGCTTGGAGGCCCTAAGCTCCTACAATGAGCAGTTCTTC	CASSLEALSSYNEQFF
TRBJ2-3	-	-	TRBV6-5	TGTGCCAGCAGGCCCTCCGGGGACACAGATACGCAGTATTTT	CASRPSGDTDTQYF
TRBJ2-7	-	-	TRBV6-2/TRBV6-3	TGTGCCAGCAGTCCCATCTCTTTGGGGTTTCGTCCCTACGAGCAGTACTTC	CASSPISLGFRPYEQYF
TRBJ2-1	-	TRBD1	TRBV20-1	TGCAGTGCTAGAGATTTTGGACAGGATTACAATGAGCAGTTCTTC	CSARDFGQDYNEQFF
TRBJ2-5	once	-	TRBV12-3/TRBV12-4	TGTGCCAGCAGTTCCGGGGGAGGGGGCGCAGAGACCCAGTACTTC	CASSSGGGGAETQYF
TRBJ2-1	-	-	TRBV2	TGTGCCAGCAACGGACTATTGGGCTACAATGAGCAGTTCTTC	CASNGLLGYNEQFF
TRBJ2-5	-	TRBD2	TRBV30	TGTGCCGGTAGCGGGAGCCTACAAGAGACCCAGTACTTC	CAGSGSLQETQYF
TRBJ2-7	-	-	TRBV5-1	TGCGCCAGCAGGACCGACACCGACTCCTACGAGCAGTACTTC	CASRTDTDSYEQYF
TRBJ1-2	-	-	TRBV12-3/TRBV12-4	TGTGCCAGCAGTTTACAGGATTTTGGCTACACCTTC	CASSLQDFGYTF
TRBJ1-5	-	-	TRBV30	TGTGCCTGGGGGGGAGGGGGAATTCATCAGCCCCAGCATTTT	CAWGGGGIHQPQHF
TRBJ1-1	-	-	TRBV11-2	TGTGCCAGCAGCTTAGAGACAGTGAACACTGAAGCTTTCTTT	CASSLETVNTEAFF
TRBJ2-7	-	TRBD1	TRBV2	TGTGCCAGCAGCAGACAGGGATACTACGAGCAGTACTTC	CASSRQGYYEQYF
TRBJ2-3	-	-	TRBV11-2	TGTGCCAGCAGCTTAGGGCCCCAGGCAGATACGCAGTATTTT	CASSLGPQADTQYF
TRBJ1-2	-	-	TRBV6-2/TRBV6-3	TGTGCCAGCAGACCAGACACCTATGGCTACACCTTC	CASRPDTYGYTF
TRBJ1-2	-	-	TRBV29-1	TGCAGCGCCCAGGACAGCTGGGGAAACTATGGCTACACCTTC	CSAQDSWGNYGYTF
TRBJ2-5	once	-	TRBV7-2	TGTGCCAGCAGCACTTACGAGACCCAGTACTTC	CASSTYETQYF
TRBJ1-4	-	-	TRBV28	TGTGCCAGCACGGTAGACAGTTATGAAAAACTGTTTTTT	CASTVDSYEKLFF
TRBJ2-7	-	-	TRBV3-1	TGTGCCAGCGCCGGGGAGACAGGAGCCTACGAGCAGTACTTC	CASAGETGAYEQYF
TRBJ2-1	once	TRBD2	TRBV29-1	TGCAGCGTTGGAGTAGCGGGAGGGGGTGAGCAGTTCTTC	CSVGVAGGGEQFF
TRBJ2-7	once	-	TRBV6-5	TGTGCCAGCAGTTACTTCGGACAGAAAGCCTACGAGCAGTACTTC	CASSYFGQKAYEQYF
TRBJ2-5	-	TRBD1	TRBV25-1	TGTGCCAGCGGCTTAACCGGGACAGTTAAGACCCAGTACTTC	CASGLTGTVKTQYF
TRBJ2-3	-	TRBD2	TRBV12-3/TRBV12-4	TGTGCCAGCAGTTTAGACCTAGCGGGGGGGGTTACGCAGTATTTT	CASSLDLAGGVTQYF
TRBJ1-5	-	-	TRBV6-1	TGTGCCAGCAGTCCCGGGGGGGGCTTCGGCAATCAGCCCCAGCATTTT	CASSPGGGFGNQPQHF
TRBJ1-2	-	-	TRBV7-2	TGTGCCAGCAGCCCCCAGGCATTGGGGAGGTCTGGCTACACCTTC	CASSPQALGRSGYTF
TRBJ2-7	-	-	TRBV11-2	TGTGCCAGCAGCTTAGCGGCTCGGCGGTTCTACGAGCAGTACTTC	CASSLAARRFYEQYF
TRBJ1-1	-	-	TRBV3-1	TGTGCCAGCAGCCAGGGTTTGGCAGGGAATACTGAAGCTTTCTTT	CASSQGLAGNTEAFF
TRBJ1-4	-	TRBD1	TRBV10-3	TGTGCCATCAGTGAGTCCGCAGGGGGAGAAAAACTGTTTTTT	CAISESAGGEKLFF
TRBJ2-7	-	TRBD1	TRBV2	TGTGCCAGCAGTGGTTCGGGGACAGGGGGAACCTACGAGCAGTACTTC	CASSGSGTGGTYEQYF
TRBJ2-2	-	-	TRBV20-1	TGCAGTGCCCCCAGGCCTTTGGGGAACACCGGGGAGCTGTTTTTT	CSAPRPLGNTGELFF
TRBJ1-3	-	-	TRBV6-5	TGTGCCAGCAGAGACAGCTACTCTGGAAACACCATATATTTT	CASRDSYSGNTIYF
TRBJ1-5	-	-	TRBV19	TGTGCCAGTAGTCTCCAGGGTTGGAATCAGCCCCAGCATTTT	CASSLQGWNQPQHF
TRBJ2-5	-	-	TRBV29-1	TGCAGCGTTGTAGGTAGCGGCGGCGGTGAGACCCAGTACTTC	CSVVGSGGGETQYF
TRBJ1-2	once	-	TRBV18	TGTGCCAGCTCACCGGACACGGGGAATGGCTACACCTTC	CASSPDTGNGYTF
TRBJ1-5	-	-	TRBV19	TGTGCCAGTAGTCTTCTAGGGGCAAGCGGCAATCAGCCCCAGCATTTT	CASSLLGASGNQPQHF
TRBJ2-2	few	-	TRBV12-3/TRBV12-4	TGTGCCAGCAGTTTAGGGAACACCGGGGAGCTGTTTTTT	CASSLGNTGELFF
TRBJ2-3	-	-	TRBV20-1	TGCAGTGCTAGAGACCCCTCGGGGACGCAGTATTTT	CSARDPSGTQYF